The 13 T cell receptor beta chains below come from one sample, sequenced in a study of T cell responses to AZD1222 COVID-19 vaccine (dated by TCRdb to the early 2020s). What this sample's time point label stands for: baseline before first vaccination. Libraries were made using the immunoSEQ multiplex PCR assay. TCRdb re-hosts the immuneACCESS table, in-frame sequences only. Its copies lack some clones; in the studies checked, an unresolved V gene accounts for under half of them, and the cause for the rest is not known. Recorded for this sample are some 140,000 clones; more than 75% of them occurred a single time. The top ten clones comprise roughly 4.3% of the sample. The sequences come from peripheral blood, collected on day 0 of AZD1222 vaccination. These receptors all come from an adult in good health.

The chain joins TRBV27 to TRBJ2-6; a possible D gene is TRBD2 (5 bases). Germline CDR1 and CDR2: MNHEY and SMNVEV (reference sequence). V was cut by 7 bases and J by 0 bases, with 7 bases left in between. The CDR3 totals 14 residues. CDR3 residues: CASNRDSGANVLTF. CDR3 in DNA: TGTGCCAGCAACCGGGACTCTGGGGCCAACGTCCTGACTTTC.

This chain uses TRBV28 with TRBJ1-1; D possibly corresponds to TRBD1 (5 bases). The CDR3 is 15 amino acids. Trimming removed 5 bases at V and 0 bases at J, with 13 bases between. Germline V gives CDR1 MDHEN, CDR2 SYDVKM. The CDR3 loop reads CASSALRGMNTEAFF. The CDR3 bases are TGTGCCAGCAGTGCCTTACGGGGGATGAACACTGAAGCTTTCTTT.

The chain couples TRBV5-6 to TRBJ1-6; D call uncertain. Per the germline V gene, CDR1 is SGHDT and CDR2 is YYEEEE. Trimming pared 0 bases from V and 3 bases from J, leaving 7 bases between. The CDR3 runs 15 residues. The CDR3 DNA sequence: TGTGCCAGCAGCTTGGCGTCGATCTATAATTCACCCCTCCACTTT. This sequence encodes CASSLASIYNSPLHF.

The rearrangement joins TRBV7-6 to TRBJ2-2, with no clear D. The CDR3 has 18 residues. Trimming pared 0 bases from V and 0 bases from J, leaving 14 bases between. The germline V gene has CDR1 SGHVS and CDR2 FNYEAQ. This CDR3 reads CASSLAPSPWANTGELFF. In DNA form, the CDR3 reads TGTGCCAGCAGCTTAGCCCCCTCACCGTGGGCGAACACCGGGGAGCTGTTTTTT.

The chain is built from TRBV18 and TRBJ1-5; the D gene is possibly TRBD1 (5 bases). Trimming took off 1 base at V and 4 bases at J, with 11 bases between the two ends. CDR1 is KGHSH and CDR2 is LQKENI in the germline V gene. The CDR3 extends over 15 amino acids. DNA for the CDR3: TGTGCCAGCTCACCACTCGACAGTTCTAATCAGCCCCAGCATTTT. Amino acids: CASSPLDSSNQPQHF. Drawing the rest from reference TRBV18 and TRBJ1-5, the complete variable domain is NAGVMQNPRHLVRRRGQEARLRCSPMKGHSHVYWYRQLPEEGLKFMVYLQKENIIDESGMPKERFSAEFPKEGPSILRIQQVVRGDSAAYFCASSPLDSSNQPQHFGDGTRLSIL.

The V and J genes are TRBV28 and TRBJ2-1; D not resolved. CDR3 length equals 11 residues. Germline CDR1 reads MDHEN; CDR2 reads SYDVKM. V was trimmed by 5 bases and J by 6 bases, leaving 5 bases between them. CDR3 amino acids: CASSPLNEQFF. The CDR3 DNA reads TGTGCCAGCAGTCCCCTCAATGAGCAGTTCTTC. Based on the CDR3 plus reference TRBV28 and TRBJ2-1, the full variable domain is DVKVTQSSRYLVKRTGEKVFLECVQDMDHENMFWYRQDPGLGLRLIYFSYDVKMKEKGDIPEGYSVSREKKERFSLILESASTNQTSMYLCASSPLNEQFFGPGTRLTVL.

The chain carries TRBV18 and TRBJ1-6; 8 bases fit TRBD1. Germline lookup yields CDR1 KGHSH and CDR2 LQKENI. The CDR3 length is 16 residues. V was pared by 0 bases and J by 7 bases, with 5 bases of the junction left unmatched. CDR3 in DNA: TGTGCCAGCTCACCACCTATCGGGACAGGCAATTCACCCCTCCACTTT. It yields the protein CASSPPIGTGNSPLHF.

The rearrangement uses TRBV6-1 and TRBJ1-1; the D is unclear. The CDR3 extends over 13 amino acids. The germline V gene has CDR1 MNHNS and CDR2 SASEGT. V gave up 2 bases and J gave up 4 bases, with 8 bases separating them. The CDR3 reads CASSEISGTEAFF. DNA of the CDR3: TGTGCCAGCAGTGAAATTTCTGGCACTGAAGCTTTCTTT.

The CDR3 DNA reads TGTGCCAGCAGCTTAGAGGGGGGTAATGAGCAGTTCTTC. This gives the protein CASSLEGGNEQFF. This chain links TRBV7-8 with TRBJ2-1, with D possibly called TRBD1 or TRBD2 (6 bases each). The CDR3 is 13 residues long. Trimming removed 1 base at V and 7 bases at J, with 8 bases between. Germline loops: CDR1 SGHVS, CDR2 FQNEAQ.

The V and J genes are TRBV19 and TRBJ1-2; D is perhaps TRBD1 (6 bases). The CDR3 has 15 amino acids. The V end was cut by 6 bases, the J end by 1 base, with 15 bases between. Germline CDR1 and CDR2: LNHDA and SQIVND (reference sequence). CDR3 residues: CASRTGNDFNYGYTF. The CDR3 nucleotides read TGTGCCAGTAGAACAGGGAACGATTTTAACTATGGCTACACCTTC.

DNA for the CDR3: TGTGCCAGCAGTTGGACAGGGTTGAACACTGAAGCTTTCTTT. It translates to CASSWTGLNTEAFF. The chain has TRBV27 and TRBJ1-1; 8 bases are shared with TRBD1. With 4 bases clipped from V and 0 bases from J, the junction kept 1 base outside the gene matches. Germline CDR1 and CDR2: MNHEY and SMNVEV (reference sequence). CDR3 length equals 14 residues.

This CDR3 reads CASSVGTASGNTIYF. The CDR3 DNA sequence: TGTGCCAGCAGCGTGGGGACAGCCTCTGGAAACACCATATATTTT. The rearrangement links TRBV6-5 to TRBJ1-3; 7 bases line up with TRBD1. J was trimmed by 0 bases and V by 6 bases; bases with no gene match: 5. The CDR3 has 15 residues. The V gene's germline CDR1 is MNHEY and CDR2 SVGAGI.

This clone was seen a handful of times. This chain uses TRBV30 with TRBJ1-2; 9 bases are shared with TRBD1. V was clipped by 4 bases and J by 5 bases; unmatched bases: 8. Germline V gives CDR1 GTSNPN, CDR2 SVGIG (reference sequence). The CDR3 is 14 amino acids. The CDR3 region has the DNA TGTGCCTGGATTCGACAGGGGGTTGGGTATGGCTACACCTTC. Translation gives CAWIRQGVGYGYTF.